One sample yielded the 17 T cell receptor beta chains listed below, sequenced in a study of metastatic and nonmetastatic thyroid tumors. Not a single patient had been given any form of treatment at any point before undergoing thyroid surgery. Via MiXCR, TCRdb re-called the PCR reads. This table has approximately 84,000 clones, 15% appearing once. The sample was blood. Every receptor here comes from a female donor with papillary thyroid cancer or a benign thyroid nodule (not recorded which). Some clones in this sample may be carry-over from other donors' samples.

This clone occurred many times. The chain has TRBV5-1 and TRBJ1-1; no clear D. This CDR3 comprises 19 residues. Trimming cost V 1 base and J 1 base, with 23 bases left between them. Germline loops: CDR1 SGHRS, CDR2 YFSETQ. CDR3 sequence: CASSLLGTIGIRENTEAFF. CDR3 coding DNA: TGCGCCAGCAGCTTGTTGGGCACGATAGGGATTAGGGAGAACACTGAAGCTTTCTTT.

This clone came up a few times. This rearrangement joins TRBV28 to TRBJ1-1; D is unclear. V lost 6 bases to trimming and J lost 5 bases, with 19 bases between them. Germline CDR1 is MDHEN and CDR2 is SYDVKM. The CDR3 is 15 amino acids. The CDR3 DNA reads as TGTGCCAGCAGCGGAGAGGGCTTAGGGAAAACTGAAGCTTTCTTT. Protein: CASSGEGLGKTEAFF.

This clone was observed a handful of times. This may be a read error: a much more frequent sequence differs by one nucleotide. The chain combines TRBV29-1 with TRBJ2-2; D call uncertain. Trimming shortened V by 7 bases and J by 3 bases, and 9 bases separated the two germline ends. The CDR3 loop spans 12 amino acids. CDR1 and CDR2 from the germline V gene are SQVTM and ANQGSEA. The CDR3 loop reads CSASADTGELFF. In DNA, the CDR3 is TGCAGCGCCTCGGCGGACACCGGGGAGCTGTTTTTT.

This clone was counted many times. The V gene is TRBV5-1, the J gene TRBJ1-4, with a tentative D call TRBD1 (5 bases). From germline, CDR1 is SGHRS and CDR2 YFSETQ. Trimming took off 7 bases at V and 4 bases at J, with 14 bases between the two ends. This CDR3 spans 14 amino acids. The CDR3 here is CASAGGIINEKLFF. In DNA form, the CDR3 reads TGCGCCAGCGCTGGGGGAATTATTAATGAAAAACTGTTTTTT.

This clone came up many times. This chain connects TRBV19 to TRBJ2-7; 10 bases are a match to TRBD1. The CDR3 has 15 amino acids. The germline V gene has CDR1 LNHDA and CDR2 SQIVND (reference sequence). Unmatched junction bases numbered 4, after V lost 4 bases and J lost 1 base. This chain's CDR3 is CASSTRDRGSYEQYF. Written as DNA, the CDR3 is TGTGCCAGTAGTACCCGGGACAGGGGTTCCTACGAGCAGTACTTC.

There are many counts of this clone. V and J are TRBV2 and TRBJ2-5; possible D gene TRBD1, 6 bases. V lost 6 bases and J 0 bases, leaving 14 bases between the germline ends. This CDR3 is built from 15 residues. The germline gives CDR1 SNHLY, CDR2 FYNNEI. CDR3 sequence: CASRGDKVNQETQYF. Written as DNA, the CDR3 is TGTGCCAGCAGAGGGGACAAGGTAAACCAAGAGACCCAGTACTTC.

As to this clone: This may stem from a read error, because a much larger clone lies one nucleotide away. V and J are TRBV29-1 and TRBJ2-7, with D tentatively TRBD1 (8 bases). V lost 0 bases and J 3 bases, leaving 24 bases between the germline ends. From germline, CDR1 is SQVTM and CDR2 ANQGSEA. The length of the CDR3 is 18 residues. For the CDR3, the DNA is TGCAGCGTTGAAGACAGGGGGCCTGCGGGGGCCCGCATCTACGAGCAGTACTTC. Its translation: CSVEDRGPAGARIYEQYF.

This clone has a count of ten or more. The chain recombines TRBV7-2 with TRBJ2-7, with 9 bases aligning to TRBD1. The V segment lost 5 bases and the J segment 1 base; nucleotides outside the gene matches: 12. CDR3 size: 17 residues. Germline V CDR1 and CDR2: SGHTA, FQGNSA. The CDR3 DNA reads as TGTGCCAGCAGCCCCTCGTGGGGACAGGGTCAATCCTACGAGCAGTACTTC. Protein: CASSPSWGQGQSYEQYF.

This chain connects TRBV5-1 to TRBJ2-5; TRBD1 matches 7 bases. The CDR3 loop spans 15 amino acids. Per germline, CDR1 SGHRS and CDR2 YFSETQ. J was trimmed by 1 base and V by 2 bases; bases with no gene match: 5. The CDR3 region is CASSFGGQVQETQYF. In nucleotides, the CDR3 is TGCGCCAGCAGCTTTGGTGGACAGGTCCAAGAGACCCAGTACTTC.

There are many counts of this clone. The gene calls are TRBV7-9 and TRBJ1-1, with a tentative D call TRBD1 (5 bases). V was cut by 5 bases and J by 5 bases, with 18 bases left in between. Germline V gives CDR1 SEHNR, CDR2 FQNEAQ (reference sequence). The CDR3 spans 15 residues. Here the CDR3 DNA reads TGTGCCAGCAGCCACGACGGGGGTCATAGGACTGAAGCTTTCTTT. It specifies CASSHDGGHRTEAFF.

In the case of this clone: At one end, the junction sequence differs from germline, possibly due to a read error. This chain's CDR3 is CASSRRGRGSNQPKHF. CDR3 nucleotides: TGTGCCAGCAGTCGACGGGGGCGCGGGAGCAATCAGCCCAAGCACTTT. This sequence joins TRBV2 and TRBJ1-5; the D gene is possibly TRBD1 (6 bases). Germline V gene data show CDR1 as SNHLY and CDR2 as FYNNEI. CDR3 size: 16 residues. Supplemented by reference TRBV2 and TRBJ1-5, the full variable domain reads EPEVTQTPSHQVTQMGQEVILRCVPISNHLYFYWYRQILGQKVEFLVSFYNNEISEKSEIFDDQFSVERPDGSNFTLKIRSTKLEDSAMYFCASSRRGRGSNQPKHFGDGTRLSIL.

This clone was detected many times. Here the CDR3 reads CASSLVPLNTGELFF. CDR3 nucleotides: TGTGCCAGCAGCTTAGTCCCCCTTAACACCGGGGAGCTGTTTTTT. The V call is TRBV11-2, the J call TRBJ2-2; D not resolved. The CDR3 is 15 residues long. CDR1 is SGHAT, CDR2 FQNNGV, per germline. Trimming removed 1 base at V and 2 bases at J, with 8 bases between.

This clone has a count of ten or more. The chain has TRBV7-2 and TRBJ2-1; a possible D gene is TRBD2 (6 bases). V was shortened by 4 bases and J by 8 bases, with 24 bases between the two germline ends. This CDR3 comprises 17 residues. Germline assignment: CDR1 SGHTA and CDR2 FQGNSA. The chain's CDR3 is CASSSPPPGGSGDEQFF. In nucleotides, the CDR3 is TGTGCCAGCAGCTCCCCCCCCCCCGGGGGTTCAGGCGATGAGCAGTTCTTC.

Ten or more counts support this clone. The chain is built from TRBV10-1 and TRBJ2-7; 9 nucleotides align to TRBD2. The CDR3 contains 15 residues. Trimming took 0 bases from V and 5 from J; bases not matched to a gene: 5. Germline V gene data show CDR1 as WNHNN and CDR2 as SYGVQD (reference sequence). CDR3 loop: CASSESIAGENEQYF. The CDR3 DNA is TGCGCCAGCAGTGAGTCGATAGCGGGGGAAAACGAGCAGTACTTC.

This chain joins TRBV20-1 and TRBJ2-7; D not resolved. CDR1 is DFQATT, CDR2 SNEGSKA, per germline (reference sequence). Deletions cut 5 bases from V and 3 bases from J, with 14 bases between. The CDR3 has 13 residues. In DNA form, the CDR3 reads TGCAGTGCTCAAGGTGGGCGAGGCTACGAGCAGTACTTC. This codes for CSAQGGRGYEQYF.

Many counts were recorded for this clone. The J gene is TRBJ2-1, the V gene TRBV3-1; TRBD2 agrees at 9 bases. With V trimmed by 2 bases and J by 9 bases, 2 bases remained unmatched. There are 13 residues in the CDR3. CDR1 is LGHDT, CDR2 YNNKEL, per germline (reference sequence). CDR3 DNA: TGTGCCAGCAGCCAAAGACTAGCGGCTGAGCAGTTCTTC. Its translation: CASSQRLAAEQFF.

The CDR3 loop is CAISLDSRHWYRIFSSYNEQFF. CDR3 nucleotide sequence: TGTGCCATCAGCCTCGATAGCCGACATTGGTACAGGATTTTCAGCTCCTACAATGAGCAGTTCTTC. The chain combines TRBV10-3 with TRBJ2-1; D is perhaps TRBD1 (5 bases). This CDR3 region has 22 residues. In germline, CDR1 is ENHRY, CDR2 SYGVKD. The germline V and J ends were trimmed by 6 bases and 0 bases, with 33 bases remaining between them.